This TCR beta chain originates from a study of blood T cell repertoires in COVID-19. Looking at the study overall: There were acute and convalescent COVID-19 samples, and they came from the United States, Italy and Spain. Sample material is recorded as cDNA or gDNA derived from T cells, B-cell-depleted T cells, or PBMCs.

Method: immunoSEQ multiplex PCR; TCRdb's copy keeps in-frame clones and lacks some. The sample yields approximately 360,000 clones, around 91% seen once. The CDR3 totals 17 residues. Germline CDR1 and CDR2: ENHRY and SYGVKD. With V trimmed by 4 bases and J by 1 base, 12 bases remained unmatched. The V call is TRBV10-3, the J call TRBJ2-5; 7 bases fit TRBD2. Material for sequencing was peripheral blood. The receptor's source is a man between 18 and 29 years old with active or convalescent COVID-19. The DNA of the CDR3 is TGTGCCATCAGTGCGGTCGAGGCGGGGGTCTTCCAAGAGACCCAGTACTTC. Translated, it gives CAISAVEAGVFQETQYF.